The rows below give T cell receptor beta chains drawn from one sample of a study of blood T cell repertoires in COVID-19. Sequencing used immunoSEQ multiplex PCR; TCRdb keeps in-frame clones, though not all of them. The table has about 230,000 clones, more than 65% seen once. Sequenced input: peripheral blood. The receptors derive from a woman older than 75 with acute or convalescent COVID-19. Each CDR3 is given without its conserved first and last residue. A D gene is named only where the DNA matches it firmly. Rows may omit the clone size; those that give it use once, few, many or a size class.

TRBV3-1/TRBV3-2	.	TRBJ1-6	.	ASSPESSYNSPLH
TRBV6-1	once	TRBJ2-5	TRBD2	ASSEGLAGGQETQY
TRBV19	.	TRBJ2-1	TRBD1	ASSRRTGGLGTYNEQF
TRBV6-5	.	TRBJ2-3	TRBD1	ASSYFATGPTDTQY
TRBV7-9	.	TRBJ1-3	TRBD1	ASSFQGTGGISSGNTIY
TRBV9	.	TRBJ2-1	TRBD2	ASSQTSGLSSYNEQF
TRBV7-6	.	TRBJ2-1	.	ASSSARAGGNEQF
TRBV11-1	few	TRBJ2-3	.	ASTPGVSVSDTQY
TRBV20-1	.	TRBJ1-1	.	SASMGGPGLNTEAF
TRBV4-1	few	TRBJ2-5	TRBD2	ASSPGSTSAETQY
TRBV10-3	once	TRBJ2-1	.	AISESGAGTRSYNEQF
TRBV7-9	once	TRBJ1-3	.	ASSSQALSGNTIY
TRBV6-5	once	TRBJ2-2	.	ASRAGVGELF
TRBV5-6	.	TRBJ1-6	.	ASSFGLYNSPLH
TRBV19	.	TRBJ1-3	TRBD1	ASGQGLRSGNTIY
TRBV12-3/TRBV12-4	few	TRBJ1-5	.	ASSLPGGPQH
TRBV7-9	.	TRBJ1-1	.	ASSPQMNTEAF
TRBV4-2	.	TRBJ1-1	TRBD1	ASSRTGMNTEAF
TRBV5-1	.	TRBJ2-3	TRBD2	ASSPTSSGASTDTQY
TRBV12-3/TRBV12-4	.	TRBJ2-3	TRBD2	ASRDSGATQY
TRBV7-7	.	TRBJ2-7	TRBD1	ASSRGQGANYEQY
TRBV5-1	.	TRBJ1-4	.	ASSLGQINEKLF
TRBV5-1	once	TRBJ2-5	.	ASSEGRQTAQETQY
TRBV5-4	.	TRBJ1-1	TRBD1	ASSPTGGSTEAF
TRBV24-1	.	TRBJ2-2	.	ATSEGDTNTGELF
TRBV7-9	.	TRBJ1-3	TRBD1	ASLSGGFWNTIY
TRBV30	once	TRBJ1-1	.	AWRWQTEAF
TRBV7-2	.	TRBJ1-1	TRBD1	ASSWGQGNTEAF
TRBV28	.	TRBJ1-4	.	ASRGGKLF
TRBV28	.	TRBJ2-7	TRBD1	ASTRGTGGKYEQY
TRBV29-1	.	TRBJ1-2	TRBD1	SVAQGGLNGYT
TRBV3-1/TRBV3-2	.	TRBJ1-1	.	ASSQVEGRIEAF
TRBV7-7	.	TRBJ2-7	.	ASSPRTGRAYEQY
TRBV19	.	TRBJ1-1	TRBD1	ASSNRGEAF
TRBV7-8	.	TRBJ2-3	TRBD2	ASSRLLRTSITDTQY
TRBV11-2	once	TRBJ2-5	.	ASRPSLGETQY
TRBV6-5	.	TRBJ1-2	.	ASTGIANYGYT
TRBV3-1/TRBV3-2	.	TRBJ2-1	TRBD2	ASSHQSSGSEF
TRBV6-1	many	TRBJ2-5	.	ASSETWTDRHETQY
TRBV5-6	.	TRBJ2-7	TRBD1	ASSFLGQGASEQY
TRBV20-1	.	TRBJ2-5	TRBD1	SASDRGLGTQY
TRBV6-5	.	TRBJ1-2	.	ASSAQGGGGYGYT
TRBV5-1	few	TRBJ2-1	TRBD1	ASSSDRATEQF
TRBV25-1	.	TRBJ1-4	.	ASRDSRVATNEKLF
TRBV2	.	TRBJ2-3	TRBD1	ASSGDSQTDTQY
TRBV6-5	.	TRBJ2-5	.	ASRGGPGETQY